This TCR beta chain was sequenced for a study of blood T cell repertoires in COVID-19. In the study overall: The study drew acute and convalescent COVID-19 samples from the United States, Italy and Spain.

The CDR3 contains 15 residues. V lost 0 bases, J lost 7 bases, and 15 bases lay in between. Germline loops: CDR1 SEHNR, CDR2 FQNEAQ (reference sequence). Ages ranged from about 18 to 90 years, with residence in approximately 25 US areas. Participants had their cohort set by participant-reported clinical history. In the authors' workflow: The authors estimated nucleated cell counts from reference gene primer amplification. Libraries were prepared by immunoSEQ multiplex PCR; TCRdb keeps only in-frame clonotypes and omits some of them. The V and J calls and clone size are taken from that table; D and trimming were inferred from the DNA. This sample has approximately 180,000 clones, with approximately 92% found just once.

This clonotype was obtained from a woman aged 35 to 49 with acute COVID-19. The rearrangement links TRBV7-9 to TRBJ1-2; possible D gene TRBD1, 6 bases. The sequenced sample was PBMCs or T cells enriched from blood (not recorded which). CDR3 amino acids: CASSLATGWEFGYTF. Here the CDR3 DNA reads TGTGCCAGCAGCTTAGCTACAGGGTGGGAGTTTGGCTACACCTTC.